This T cell receptor beta chain was retrieved from a study of shared clonotypes between healthy human individuals. Study conclusions and caveats: Generation probabilities of non-shared clonotypes were lower (relative to those shared by all four donors).

For this clone: Its matching antigen is unknown.

Only in-frame clones appear in the TCRdb table, and some are missing; sequencing was by immunoSEQ multiplex PCR. The sample has fewer than 1.6 million clones, approximately 98.5% seen once. V was trimmed by 4 bases and J by 6 bases, leaving 11 bases between them. The CDR3 has 12 residues. Germline loops: CDR1 SGHRS, CDR2 YFSETQ. There were no recent acute infections or vaccinations among the donors, who were healthy HIV-negative adults. It was into CD45RA+ naive and CD45RA-negative memory subsets that the CD4+ cells were split. Material for sequencing was naive CD4+ T cells sorted from blood. Subset denoted: CD45RA+ positively selected. The V gene is TRBV5-1, the J gene TRBJ2-7; D uncertain. The clonotype was recovered from a man aged 30 to 39 in good health. CDR3 amino acids: CASSPSTGEQYF. CDR3 sequence (DNA): TGCGCCAGCAGCCCCTCGACCGGCGAGCAGTACTTC.